This TCR beta chain was obtained from a study of cytomegalovirus exposure and HLA in healthy donors. General observations from the study: The finding came from a later analysis; first-cohort TCR clusters tended to co-occur in the 95 to 150 validation repertoires. Confirmation in vitro established that a few CMV-associated chains were specific for CMV antigens. Cytomegalovirus association was listed for 150 or so TCR beta chains. A classifier reportedly called cytomegalovirus status with high sensitivity and specificity.

The protocol was immunoSEQ multiplex PCR, while the TCRdb copy is restricted to in-frame clones and leaves out a portion. This repertoire shows about 150,000 clones, approximately 86% found once; its top ten account for around 20%. The CDR3 is 15 amino acids. Germline V CDR1 and CDR2: MNHEY, SVGAGI. V was clipped by 0 bases and J by 4 bases; unmatched bases: 5. A remark on this clone: Antigen specificity is unknown.

The receptor was derived from a man in his late teens or twenties in good health and CMV-seropositive. Sequences were obtained from PBMCs. The chain recombines TRBV6-5 with TRBJ2-7; 8 bases match TRBD2. The CDR3 sequence: CASSYSGLAGYEQYF. The CDR3, as DNA: TGTGCCAGCAGTTACTCGGGTTTAGCGGGATACGAGCAGTACTTC.